One and the same sample provided the 4 T cell receptor beta chains below, sequenced in a study of T cells in Graves' hyperthyroidism and ophthalmopathy. From RNA transcripts, TCR beta CDR3 regions were amplified. Initially, a first-round RT-PCR of the TCR CDR3 employed the HTBI primer set. TCRdb re-called the multiplex PCR reads through MiXCR, storing one row per CDR3 protein. The profile shows about 500,000 distinct CDR3 sequences, more than 15% of them singletons. Specimen: blood. All receptors derive from a woman between 18 and 29 years old with Graves' ophthalmopathy.

This clonotype was seen many times. The rearrangement joins TRBV28 to TRBJ1-2; TRBD1 agrees at 7 bases. The CDR3 sequence is 12 residues long. J gave up 5 bases and V 6 bases, and 3 bases lay outside the gene matches. Per germline, CDR1 MDHEN and CDR2 SYDVKM. This chain's CDR3 is CASSGQVYGYTF. CDR3 bases: TGTGCCAGCAGCGGACAGGTTTATGGCTACACCTTC.

This clonotype was counted at least ten times. The chain joins TRBV30 to TRBJ1-5, with 7 nucleotides matching TRBD1. The CDR3 contains 14 residues. CDR1 and CDR2 (germline): GTSNPN, SVGIG (reference sequence). V shed 2 bases, J shed 3 bases, and the junction held 4 bases outside the gene matches. CDR3 in DNA: TGTGCCTGGAGTTCGGGACAGTCCAATCAGCCCCAGCATTTT. Residues: CAWSSGQSNQPQHF. The whole variable domain, filled in from reference TRBV30 and TRBJ1-5, reads SQTIHQWPATLVQPVGSPLSLECTVEGTSNPNLYWYRQAAGRGLQLLFYSVGIGQISSEVPQNLSASRPQDRQFILSSKKLLLSDSGFYLCAWSSGQSNQPQHFGDGTRLSIL.

In its sample, this clonotype was seen many times. This chain connects TRBV20-1 to TRBJ2-5; the D is unclear. Looked up from germline, CDR1 is DFQATT and CDR2 is SNEGSKA (reference sequence). The CDR3 extends over 11 amino acids. CDR3 nucleotides: TGCAGCGCAGAATTCCAGGAGACCCAGTACTTC. This translates into CSAEFQETQYF.

This clonotype showed up just a few times. This sequence joins TRBV6-1 and TRBJ2-2; TRBD2 aligns across 8 bases. This CDR3 region has 14 residues. The V gene's germline CDR1 is MNHNS and CDR2 SASEGT. Losses at the gene ends were 3 bases for V and 7 bases for J; bases not matched to a gene: 4. The CDR3 region is CASSDTGGGGELFF. DNA of the CDR3: TGTGCCAGCAGTGATACGGGGGGGGGCGGGGAGCTGTTTTTT.